Below are 3 T cell receptor beta chains sequenced from a single sample in a study of cytomegalovirus exposure and HLA in healthy donors. Profiling relied on immunoSEQ multiplex PCR, and the TCRdb table lists in-frame clones only, not all of them. Seen here are under 250,000 clones, approximately 84% observed once, and the top ten hold more than 10%. Material: PBMCs. Receptors were obtained from a man between 18 and 35 years old in good health and CMV-seropositive.

The chain employs TRBV10-3 and TRBJ2-1, with D tentatively TRBD1 or TRBD2 (5 bases each). Germline loops: CDR1 ENHRY, CDR2 SYGVKD. With 6 bases removed from V and 5 bases from J, the gap between germline ends came to 14 bases. CDR3 length equals 14 residues. The CDR3 loop reads CAISRRGENNEQFF. For the CDR3, the DNA is TGTGCCATCAGCCGACGGGGCGAAAACAATGAGCAGTTCTTC.

V and J are TRBV6-5 and TRBJ2-1; 12 bases fit TRBD2. Per the germline V gene, CDR1 is MNHEY and CDR2 is SVGAGI. The CDR3 extends over 13 amino acids. The junction had 7 bases not matched to a gene; V was cut back by 5 bases and J by 14 bases. The CDR3 nucleotides read TGTGCCAGCAGTGAACTAGCGGGAGGTGCGGAGTTCTTC. Translated: CASSELAGGAEFF.

The gene calls are TRBV19 and TRBJ2-3; TRBD2 aligns across 7 bases. Germline CDR1 reads LNHDA; CDR2 reads SQIVND (reference sequence). The CDR3 is 14 amino acids. With 3 bases clipped from V and 6 bases from J, the junction kept 6 bases outside the gene matches. The CDR3 DNA reads TGTGCCAGTAGTATTCTCGCGGGAGTCGATACGCAGTATTTT. Encoded protein: CASSILAGVDTQYF.